This is a list of T cell receptor beta chains from one sample in a study of OX40 agonist ivuxolimab in advanced cancers. TCRdb's copy holds only in-frame clones and misses some; the assay was immunoSEQ multiplex PCR. The profile covers over 70,000 clones, with 86% appearing a single time and about 6.9% taken by the ten largest. Specimen: CD4+ or CD8+ T cells sorted from blood, collected in a trial of the OX40 agonist ivuxolimab. The receptor set was obtained from an adult with an advanced solid tumor such as melanoma, head and neck, liver or kidney cancer. The CDR3 runs from the conserved cysteine through the conserved F or W. Fields, in order: V gene, clone size, J gene, D gene, CDR3 protein, CDR3 DNA. D genes are given only for firm matches. Where a row states a size, it is once, few, many or the class of an expanded clone; other rows omit it.

TRBV13	.	TRBJ1-3	.	CASGIRTVNTIYF	TGTGCCAGCGGGATTCGAACCGTAAACACCATATATTTT
TRBV11-3	.	TRBJ1-5	.	CASSLDGYSNQPQHF	TGTGCCAGCAGCTTAGATGGGTACAGCAATCAGCCCCAGCATTTT
TRBV4-3	.	TRBJ2-2	TRBD2	CASSQELGTSVTGELFF	TGCGCCAGCAGCCAAGAATTGGGGACTAGCGTTACCGGGGAGCTGTTTTTT
TRBV6-1	.	TRBJ2-3	.	CASSDGRPSTDTQYF	TGTGCCAGCAGTGATGGGCGACCTAGCACAGATACGCAGTATTTT
TRBV7-6	.	TRBJ1-2	.	CASSLGGWGTRGAGYTF	TGTGCCAGCAGCTTAGGCGGGTGGGGCACTCGGGGGGCTGGCTACACCTTC
TRBV4-1	.	TRBJ1-2	.	CASSQDGFGARGYTF	TGCGCCAGCAGCCAAGATGGGTTCGGGGCGCGAGGCTACACCTTC
TRBV29-1	few	TRBJ2-7	.	CSAKRQSHYEQYF	TGCAGCGCAAAGCGTCAATCCCACTACGAGCAGTACTTC
TRBV29-1	.	TRBJ2-1	TRBD1	CSSRRGQGYEQFF	TGCAGCTCCCGGAGGGGACAGGGGTATGAGCAGTTCTTC
TRBV5-1	.	TRBJ2-3	.	CASSLGRSTDTQYF	TGCGCCAGCAGCTTGGGACGGAGCACAGATACGCAGTATTTT
TRBV18	.	TRBJ2-7	TRBD1	CASSSERRGLSIYEQYF	TGTGCCAGCTCATCAGAACGCAGGGGGCTCTCCATCTACGAGCAGTACTTC
TRBV6-1	.	TRBJ2-7	.	CASSEGWGTIYEQYF	TGTGCCAGCAGTGAAGGATGGGGGACAATCTACGAGCAGTACTTC
TRBV9	few	TRBJ2-3	.	CASSVADTQYF	TGTGCCAGCAGCGTAGCGGATACGCAGTATTTT
TRBV7-9	.	TRBJ1-1	.	CASSLAMGGEAFF	TGTGCCAGCAGCTTAGCGATGGGCGGTGAAGCTTTCTTT
TRBV6-5	.	TRBJ2-7	.	CASSYTVPPYEQYF	TGTGCCAGCAGTTACACTGTCCCCCCTTACGAGCAGTACTTC
TRBV2	.	TRBJ1-1	.	CASMAGGRGLAFF	TGTGCCAGCATGGCGGGGGGAAGGGGGTTAGCTTTCTTT
TRBV6-1	.	TRBJ1-2	.	CASRLDRNYGYTF	TGTGCCAGTAGGTTGGACAGAAACTATGGCTACACCTTC
TRBV30	once	TRBJ1-2	TRBD1	CAWRPRGLGLGYTF	TGTGCCTGGAGACCGAGGGGGCTAGGATTAGGCTACACCTTC
TRBV4-3	.	TRBJ1-1	.	CASSQEFPQGENTEAFF	TGCGCCAGCAGCCAAGAATTTCCTCAAGGGGAGAACACTGAAGCTTTCTTT
TRBV9	.	TRBJ1-5	.	CASSVDGSQPQHF	TGTGCCAGCAGCGTAGACGGGTCTCAGCCCCAGCATTTT
TRBV7-2	once	TRBJ1-6	.	CASSFSGSSYNSPLHF	TGTGCCAGCAGCTTCTCAGGGAGCTCCTATAATTCACCCCTCCACTTT
TRBV6-5	.	TRBJ2-2	TRBD1	CASSLRDRGTGELFF	TGTGCCAGCAGCCTCCGGGACAGGGGGACCGGGGAGCTGTTTTTT
TRBV5-1	.	TRBJ1-2	.	CASTQDTLFRDGYTF	TGCGCCAGCACCCAAGACACGCTGTTCAGGGATGGCTACACCTTC
TRBV10-3	.	TRBJ1-1	.	CAISGVGEKAFF	TGTGCCATCAGTGGCGTTGGAGAGAAAGCTTTCTTT
TRBV19	.	TRBJ2-5	.	CASSPVAGETQYF	TGTGCCAGTAGTCCGGTAGCTGGCGAGACCCAGTACTTC
TRBV10-3	.	TRBJ1-2	.	CAIKERYNYGYTF	TGTGCCATCAAAGAGAGGTATAACTATGGCTACACCTTC
TRBV18	once	TRBJ2-1	.	CASSPHGGSNEQFF	TGTGCCAGCTCACCACATGGGGGATCCAATGAGCAGTTCTTC
TRBV7-9	.	TRBJ1-2	.	CASSLGRESYTF	TGTGCCAGCAGCTTAGGCCGGGAATCCTACACCTTC
TRBV5-6	.	TRBJ1-2	.	CASSLGRVTAF	TGTGCCAGCAGCTTGGGCAGGGTTACTGCCTTC
TRBV27	.	TRBJ2-2	.	CASSLSGELFF	TGTGCCAGCAGTTTAAGCGGGGAGCTGTTTTTT
TRBV5-1	.	TRBJ2-5	TRBD1	CASSPLGTVPQETQYF	TGCGCCAGCAGCCCCCTCGGGACAGTGCCACAAGAGACCCAGTACTTC
TRBV5-5	.	TRBJ2-7	.	CASSLDRKREQYF	TGTGCCAGCAGCTTGGACAGGAAGCGCGAGCAGTACTTC
TRBV7-7	.	TRBJ1-2	.	CASRPGNYGYTF	TGTGCTAGCAGACCCGGCAACTATGGCTACACCTTC
TRBV4-1	.	TRBJ1-2	.	CASSQEAQAHYGYTF	TGCGCCAGCAGCCAAGAGGCCCAAGCACACTATGGCTACACCTTC
TRBV11-2	.	TRBJ1-1	.	CASSLERNLEAFF	TGTGCCAGCAGCTTAGAACGGAACCTTGAAGCTTTCTTT
TRBV2	.	TRBJ1-3	.	CASSVQGRLSGNTIYF	TGTGCCAGCAGTGTTCAGGGAAGACTATCTGGAAACACCATATATTTT
TRBV7-9	.	TRBJ2-5	.	CASSPGGSGFGGETQYF	TGTGCCAGCAGCCCCGGGGGTAGCGGCTTCGGAGGGGAGACCCAGTACTTC
TRBV15	.	TRBJ2-7	.	CATSLTGVFEQYF	TGTGCCACCAGCCTGACAGGCGTCTTTGAGCAGTACTTC
TRBV27	.	TRBJ2-5	.	CASSPRGFTAQETQYF	TGTGCCAGCAGTCCGAGGGGTTTCACGGCCCAAGAGACCCAGTACTTC
TRBV5-1	.	TRBJ2-2	TRBD2	CASSTGLAGDLNTGELFF	TGCGCCAGCAGCACGGGACTAGCGGGGGATCTGAACACCGGGGAGCTGTTTTTT
TRBV6-1	.	TRBJ2-2	TRBD1	CASSGLGTENTGELFF	TGTGCCAGCAGTGGTCTTGGGACAGAAAACACCGGGGAGCTGTTTTTT
TRBV5-6	.	TRBJ1-1	TRBD1	CASSRGQVAEAFF	TGTGCCAGCAGCCGAGGACAGGTAGCTGAAGCTTTCTTT
TRBV5-8	.	TRBJ2-5	.	CASSFERKETQYF	TGTGCCAGCAGCTTTGAAAGGAAAGAGACCCAGTACTTC
TRBV5-6	few	TRBJ2-7	.	CASSSTLDYEQYF	TGTGCCAGCAGCTCCACGCTAGACTACGAGCAGTACTTC
TRBV27	.	TRBJ1-1	.	CASRPGLLTEAFF	TGTGCCAGCAGACCGGGGCTGTTGACTGAAGCTTTCTTT
TRBV5-4	.	TRBJ2-7	.	CASSLGLGQYEQYF	TGTGCCAGCAGCTTGGGACTAGGCCAGTACGAGCAGTACTTC
TRBV30	.	TRBJ1-2	.	CAWHSPIYGYTF	TGTGCCTGGCACTCTCCCATCTATGGCTACACCTTC
TRBV7-8	.	TRBJ1-2	TRBD1	CASSLGGQAYGYTF	TGTGCCAGCAGCCTAGGGGGCCAGGCCTATGGCTACACCTTC